This TCR beta chain was identified in a study of T cells in Graves' hyperthyroidism and ophthalmopathy. RNA transcripts provided the source from which TCR beta CDR3 regions were amplified. First-round RT-PCR of the TCR CDR3 relied on the HTBI primer set. TCRdb fed the multiplex PCR reads into MiXCR, producing one record per CDR3 protein. The sample holds a few hundred thousand distinct CDR3 sequences, 15% to 17% seen once. Trimming took 0 bases from V and 3 from J, leaving 6 bases between them. The CDR3 is 13 residues long. This clonotype was seen ten or more times. Its antigen is unidentified. General study results and limits: Ophthalmopathy onset followed model prediction by a median roughly six months.

Newly diagnosed patients aged 18 to 65 had hyperthyroidism of under 2 months' duration. The V call is TRBV12-3 or TRBV12-4, the J call TRBJ2-7; D unclear. Sequencing input: blood. This clonotype originated in a woman aged 25 to 39 with Graves' hyperthyroidism. CDR3 amino acids: CASSLAPHYEQYF. The CDR3 DNA follows: TGTGCCAGCAGTTTAGCGCCACACTACGAGCAGTACTTC.